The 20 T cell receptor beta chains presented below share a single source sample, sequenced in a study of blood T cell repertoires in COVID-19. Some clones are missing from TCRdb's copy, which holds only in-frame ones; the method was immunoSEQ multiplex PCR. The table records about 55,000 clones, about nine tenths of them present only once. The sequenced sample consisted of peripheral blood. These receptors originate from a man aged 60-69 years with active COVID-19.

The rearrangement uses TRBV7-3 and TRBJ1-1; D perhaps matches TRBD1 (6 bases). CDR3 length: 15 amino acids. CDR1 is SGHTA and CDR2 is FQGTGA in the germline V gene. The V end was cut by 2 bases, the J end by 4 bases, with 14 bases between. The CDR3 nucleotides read TGTGCCAGCAGCTTAGGGTTATGGGGGCCCACTGAAGCTTTCTTT. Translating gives CASSLGLWGPTEAFF.

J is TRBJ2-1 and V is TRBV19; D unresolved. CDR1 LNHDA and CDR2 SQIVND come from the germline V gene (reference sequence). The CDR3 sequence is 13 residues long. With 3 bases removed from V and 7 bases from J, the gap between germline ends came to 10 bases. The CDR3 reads CASSINQMNEQFF. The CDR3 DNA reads TGTGCCAGTAGTATCAACCAGATGAATGAGCAGTTCTTC. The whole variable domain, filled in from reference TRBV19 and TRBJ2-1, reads DGGITQSPKYLFRKEGQNVTLSCEQNLNHDAMYWYRQDPGQGLRLIYYSQIVNDFQKGDIAEGYSVSREKKESFPLTVTSAQKNPTAFYLCASSINQMNEQFFGPGTRLTVL.

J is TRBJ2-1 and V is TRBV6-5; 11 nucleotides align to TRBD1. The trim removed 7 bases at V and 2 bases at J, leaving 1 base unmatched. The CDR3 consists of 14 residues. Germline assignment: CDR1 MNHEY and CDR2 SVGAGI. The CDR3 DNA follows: TGTGCCAGCACGGGACAGGGGGCCTACAATGAGCAGTTCTTC. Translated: CASTGQGAYNEQFF.

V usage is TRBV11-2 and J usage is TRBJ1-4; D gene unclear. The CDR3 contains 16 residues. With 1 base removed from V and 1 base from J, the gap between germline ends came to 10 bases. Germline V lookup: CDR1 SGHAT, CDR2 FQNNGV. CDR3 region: CASSLGRFLTNEKLFF. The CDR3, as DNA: TGTGCCAGCAGCTTAGGGCGGTTTTTAACTAATGAAAAACTGTTTTTT.

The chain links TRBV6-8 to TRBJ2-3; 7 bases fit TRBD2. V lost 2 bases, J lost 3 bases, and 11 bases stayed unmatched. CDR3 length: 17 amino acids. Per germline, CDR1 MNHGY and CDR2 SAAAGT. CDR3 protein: CASSYRVAGVFTDTQYF. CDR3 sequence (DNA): TGTGCCAGCAGTTACCGCGTAGCGGGTGTGTTTACAGATACGCAGTATTTT.

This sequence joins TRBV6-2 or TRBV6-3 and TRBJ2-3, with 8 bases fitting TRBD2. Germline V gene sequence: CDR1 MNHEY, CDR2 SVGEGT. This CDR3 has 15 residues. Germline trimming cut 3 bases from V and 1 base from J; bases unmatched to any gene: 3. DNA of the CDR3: TGTGCCAGCAGTTATGCGGGAGGAGGCACAGATACGCAGTATTTT. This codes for CASSYAGGGTDTQYF.

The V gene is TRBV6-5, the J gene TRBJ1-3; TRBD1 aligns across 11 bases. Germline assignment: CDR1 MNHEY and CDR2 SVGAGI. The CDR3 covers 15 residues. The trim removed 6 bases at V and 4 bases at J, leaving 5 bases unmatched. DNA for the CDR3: TGTGCCAGCAGCTCGGACAGGGGGCGAGGAAACACCATATATTTT. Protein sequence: CASSSDRGRGNTIYF.

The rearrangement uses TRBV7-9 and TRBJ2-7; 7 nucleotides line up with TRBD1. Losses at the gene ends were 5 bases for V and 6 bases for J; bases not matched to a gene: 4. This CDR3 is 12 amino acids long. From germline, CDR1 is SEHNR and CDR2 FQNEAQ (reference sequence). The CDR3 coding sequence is TGTGCCAGCAGCAAGACAGGGCTCGAGCAGTACTTC. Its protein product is CASSKTGLEQYF.

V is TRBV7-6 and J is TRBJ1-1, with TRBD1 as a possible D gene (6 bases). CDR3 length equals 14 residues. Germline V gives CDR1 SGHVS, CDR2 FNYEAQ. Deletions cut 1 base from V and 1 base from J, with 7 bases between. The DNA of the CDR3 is TGTGCCAGCAGCTTAGACAGGGCGAACACTGAAGCTTTCTTT. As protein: CASSLDRANTEAFF.

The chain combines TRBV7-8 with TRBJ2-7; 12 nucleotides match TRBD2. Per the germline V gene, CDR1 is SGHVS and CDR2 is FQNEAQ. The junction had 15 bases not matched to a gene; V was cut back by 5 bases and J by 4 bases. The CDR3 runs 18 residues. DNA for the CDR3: TGTGCCAGCAGCCCCCCTCCCTGGACTAGCGGGACTTATTACGAGCAGTACTTC. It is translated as CASSPPPWTSGTYYEQYF. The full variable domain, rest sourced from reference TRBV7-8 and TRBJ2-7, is GAGVSQSPRYKVAKRGQDVALRCDPISGHVSLFWYQQALGQGPEFLTYFQNEAQLDKSGLPSDRFFAERPEGSVSTLKIQRTQQEDSAVYLCASSPPPWTSGTYYEQYFGPGTRLTVT.

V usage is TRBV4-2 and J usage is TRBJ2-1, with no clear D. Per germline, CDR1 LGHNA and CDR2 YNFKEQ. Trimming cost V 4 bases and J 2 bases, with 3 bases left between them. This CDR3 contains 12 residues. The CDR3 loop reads CASSPAYNEQFF. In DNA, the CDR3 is TGTGCCAGCAGCCCCGCCTACAATGAGCAGTTCTTC.

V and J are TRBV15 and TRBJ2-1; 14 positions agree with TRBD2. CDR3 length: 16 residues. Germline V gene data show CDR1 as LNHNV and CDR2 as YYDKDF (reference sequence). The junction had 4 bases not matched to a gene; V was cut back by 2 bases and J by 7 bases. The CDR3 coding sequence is TGTGCCACCAGCAGACAGACTAGCGGGAGGGGAAATGAGCAGTTCTTC. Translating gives CATSRQTSGRGNEQFF. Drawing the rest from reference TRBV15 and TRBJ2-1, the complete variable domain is DAMVIQNPRYQVTQFGKPVTLSCSQTLNHNVMYWYQQKSSQAPKLLFHYYDKDFNNEADTPDNFQSRRPNTSFCFLDIRSPGLGDTAMYLCATSRQTSGRGNEQFFGPGTRLTVL.

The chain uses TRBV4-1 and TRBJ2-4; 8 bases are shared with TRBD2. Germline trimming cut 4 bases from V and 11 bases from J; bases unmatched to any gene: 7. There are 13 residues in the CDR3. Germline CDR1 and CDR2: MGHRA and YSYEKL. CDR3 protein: CASSLAGTSVQYF. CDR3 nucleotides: TGCGCCAGCAGCCTTGCCGGGACTAGTGTTCAGTACTTC.

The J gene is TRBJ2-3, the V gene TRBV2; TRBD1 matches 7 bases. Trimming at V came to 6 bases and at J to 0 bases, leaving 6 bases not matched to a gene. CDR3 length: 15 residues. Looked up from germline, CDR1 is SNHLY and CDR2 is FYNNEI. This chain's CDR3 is CASRLQGSSTDTQYF. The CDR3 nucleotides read TGTGCCAGCAGGCTACAGGGGTCTAGCACAGATACGCAGTATTTT.

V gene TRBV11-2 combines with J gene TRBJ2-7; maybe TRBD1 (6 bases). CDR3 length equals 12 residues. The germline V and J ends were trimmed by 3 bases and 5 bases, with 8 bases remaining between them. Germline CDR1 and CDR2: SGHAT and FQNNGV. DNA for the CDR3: TGTGCCAGCAGCTTCAGGGGAAACGAGCAGTACTTC. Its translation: CASSFRGNEQYF.

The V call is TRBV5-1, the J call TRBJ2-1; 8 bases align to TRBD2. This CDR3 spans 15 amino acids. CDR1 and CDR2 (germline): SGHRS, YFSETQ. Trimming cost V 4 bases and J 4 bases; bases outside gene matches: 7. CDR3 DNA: TGCGCCAGCAGCATACTAGCGGAGATTTACAATGAGCAGTTCTTC. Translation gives CASSILAEIYNEQFF.

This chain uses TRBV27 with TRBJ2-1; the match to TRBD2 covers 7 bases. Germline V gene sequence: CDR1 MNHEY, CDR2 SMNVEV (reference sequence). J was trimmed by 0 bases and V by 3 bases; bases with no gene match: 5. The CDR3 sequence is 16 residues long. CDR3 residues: CASSFIAGSSYNEQFF. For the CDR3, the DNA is TGTGCCAGCAGTTTTATAGCGGGCAGCTCCTACAATGAGCAGTTCTTC.

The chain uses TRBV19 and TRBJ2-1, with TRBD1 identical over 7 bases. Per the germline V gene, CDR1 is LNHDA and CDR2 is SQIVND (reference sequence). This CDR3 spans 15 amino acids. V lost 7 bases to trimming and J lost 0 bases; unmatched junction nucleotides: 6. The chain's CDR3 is CASKPTGISYNEQFF. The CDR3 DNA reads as TGTGCCAGTAAGCCGACAGGGATCTCCTACAATGAGCAGTTCTTC.

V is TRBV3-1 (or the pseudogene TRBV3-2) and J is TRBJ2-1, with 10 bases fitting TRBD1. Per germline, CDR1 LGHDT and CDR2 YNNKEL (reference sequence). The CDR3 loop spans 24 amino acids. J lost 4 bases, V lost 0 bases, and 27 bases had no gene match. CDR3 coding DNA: TGTGCCAGCAGCCAAGATGAAAGACAGGGGGCGATGTATGGGCTTCTATGGACTTACAATGAGCAGTTCTTC. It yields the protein CASSQDERQGAMYGLLWTYNEQFF.

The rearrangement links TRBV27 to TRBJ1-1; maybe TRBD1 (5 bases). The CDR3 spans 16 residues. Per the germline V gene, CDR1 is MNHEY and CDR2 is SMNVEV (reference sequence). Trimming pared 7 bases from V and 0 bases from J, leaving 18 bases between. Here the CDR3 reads CASNKGRSRLNTEAFF. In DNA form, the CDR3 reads TGTGCCAGCAATAAGGGGAGGAGCAGGTTGAACACTGAAGCTTTCTTT.